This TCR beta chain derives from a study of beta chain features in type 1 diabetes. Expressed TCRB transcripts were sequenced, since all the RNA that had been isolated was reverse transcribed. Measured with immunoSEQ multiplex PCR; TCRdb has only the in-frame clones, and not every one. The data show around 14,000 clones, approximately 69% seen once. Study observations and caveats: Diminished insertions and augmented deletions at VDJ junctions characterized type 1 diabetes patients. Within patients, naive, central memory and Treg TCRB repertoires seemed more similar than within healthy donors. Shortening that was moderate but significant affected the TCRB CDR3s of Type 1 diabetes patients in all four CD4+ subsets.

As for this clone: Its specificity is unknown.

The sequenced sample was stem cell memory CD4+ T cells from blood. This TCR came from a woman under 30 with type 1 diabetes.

The CDR3 loop reads CAWSFNGGYTF. Here the CDR3 DNA reads TGTGCCTGGAGCTTTAACGGGGGCTACACCTTC. This rearrangement joins TRBV30 to TRBJ1-2; D is ambiguous. This CDR3 comprises 11 residues. Looked up from germline, CDR1 is GTSNPN and CDR2 is SVGIG (reference sequence). Trimming shortened V by 3 bases and J by 8 bases, and 10 bases separated the two germline ends.